This T cell receptor (beta chain) was retrieved from a study of CD8 T cells in cerebrospinal fluid in Alzheimer's disease (dated by TCRdb to 2019 to 2021). Regarding the study in general: The study assessed CSF T cell clonal expansion with two single-cell approaches: plate-based nested PCR sequencing and droplet-based sequencing. In the droplet-based CSF analysis comparing patients with controls, about nine healthy controls (roughly 11,000 cells) and about nine patients with MCI or Alzheimer's disease (more than 9,500 cells) were included. A total of about 23 samples were covered by the CSF gene-expression analysis, in which Parkinson's disease patients were included. This study tested whether clonally expanded T cells could be found in cerebrospinal fluid from healthy elderly individuals and from patients with neurodegenerative disease.

Without a recorded count, this clonotype is taken to be large (0.1 to 1%) from its frequency. The antigen it recognizes is unknown. Counted from cysteine to phenylalanine, this CDR3 has 14 amino acids. The DNA is not on file. Based on the germline V gene (reference sequence), the CDR1 and CDR2 sequences are SEHNR and FQNEAQ. None of the participants had acute infectious disease, and every participant was in good physical condition. For droplet-based sequencing, live CSF cells were sorted using a live/dead marker. To pellet immune cells, CSF obtained by lumbar puncture was centrifuged at 300g. Each CSF sample was checked for red blood cells, and any sample showing blood contamination was excluded. CSF cells were cryopreserved in freezing medium, frozen overnight at -80 degrees C, and subsequently stored in liquid nitrogen. Before analysis, CSF samples were stored for less than seven months. Library generation was performed with 10x single-cell sequencing. CSF cells were profiled with 10X Genomics single-cell V(D)J and 5' gene-expression libraries. CSF single-cell TCR libraries were sequenced on an Illumina NextSeq550. The authors processed their data as follows. V(D)J reads were aligned to the vdj-GRCh38 alts ensemble 2.0.0 reference and processed with the Cell Ranger vdj pipeline. A clonotype was defined as a group of cell barcodes sharing the same set of productive CDR3 nucleotide sequences. To link clonality with transcriptional profiles, clonotype information was incorporated into Seurat v3.0 gene-expression metadata. Exclusion was applied to CSF cells with more than 1,800 genes, more than 7,500 UMIs or more than 10% mitochondrial reads. CDR3-beta sequences were compared against VDJdb to identify TCRs with known antigen specificity. The network analysis of clone sharing was performed with the R package qgraph and was limited to TCRs that had complete alpha and beta chains. Each entry corresponds to one CDR3 protein sequence from reads that TCRdb reprocessed, and DNA is not given. TCRdb's processing, not the study's, gives the V and J calls here. The table held for this sample gives 690 or so distinct CDR3 sequences. About 18% of the sample is held by the ten biggest clonotypes.

Results the study describes overall, beyond this receptor: It was cautioned by the authors that a causal link between EBV and Alzheimer's disease is not established by the detection of EBV-specific TCRs in CSF. When data were pooled, 4 of 6 Alzheimer's patients but only 1 of 10 healthy subjects had a highly expanded clone, defined as at least 3% of TCRs. A higher percentage of TCRs was made up by the largest CSF clone in patients with MCI or Alzheimer's disease than in controls. Only samples with detectable clones went into the overall clonality comparison: approximately eleven healthy, 5 MCI, 5 AD, and 6 PD. The EBV-specific clones were neither the most highly expanded clones nor enriched among patients.

The sample taken for sequencing was cerebrospinal fluid. The V gene is TRBV7-9 and the J gene is TRBJ2-1. The receptor was derived from a human donor in good health. CDR3 sequence: CASSIRGSYNEQFF.